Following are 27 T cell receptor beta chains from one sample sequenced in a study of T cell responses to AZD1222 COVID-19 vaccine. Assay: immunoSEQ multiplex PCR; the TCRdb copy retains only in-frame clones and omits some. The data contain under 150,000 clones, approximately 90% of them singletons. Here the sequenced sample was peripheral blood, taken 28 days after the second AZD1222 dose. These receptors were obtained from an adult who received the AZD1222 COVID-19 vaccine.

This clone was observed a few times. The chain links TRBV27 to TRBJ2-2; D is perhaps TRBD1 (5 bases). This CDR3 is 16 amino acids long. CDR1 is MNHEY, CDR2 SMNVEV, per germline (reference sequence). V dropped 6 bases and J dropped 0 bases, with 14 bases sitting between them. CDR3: CASSELGAPNTGELFF. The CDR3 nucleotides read TGTGCCAGCAGCGAGCTAGGGGCCCCGAACACCGGGGAGCTGTTTTTT.

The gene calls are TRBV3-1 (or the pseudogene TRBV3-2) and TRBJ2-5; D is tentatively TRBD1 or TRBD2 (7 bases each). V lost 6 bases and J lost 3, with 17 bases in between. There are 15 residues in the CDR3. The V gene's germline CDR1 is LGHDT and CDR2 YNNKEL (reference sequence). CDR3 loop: CASSPRGGSKETQYF. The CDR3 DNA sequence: TGTGCCAGCAGTCCCAGGGGGGGCAGCAAAGAGACCCAGTACTTC.

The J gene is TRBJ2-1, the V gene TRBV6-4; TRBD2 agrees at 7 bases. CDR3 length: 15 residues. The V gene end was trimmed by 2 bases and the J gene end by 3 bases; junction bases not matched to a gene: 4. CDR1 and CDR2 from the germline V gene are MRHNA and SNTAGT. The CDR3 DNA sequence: TGTGCCAGCAGTGACATTCCTAGCGGCTACAATGAGCAGTTCTTC. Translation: CASSDIPSGYNEQFF.

The CDR3 DNA sequence: TGTGCCAGCAGTTTCTCGCCGACAGTTACTGAAGCTTTCTTT. This translates into CASSFSPTVTEAFF. The chain is built from TRBV27 and TRBJ1-1, with a tentative D call TRBD1 (5 bases). The CDR3 sequence is 14 residues long. The germline V and J ends were trimmed by 3 bases and 5 bases, with 13 bases remaining between them. The germline CDR1 and CDR2 sequences are MNHEY and SMNVEV (reference sequence).

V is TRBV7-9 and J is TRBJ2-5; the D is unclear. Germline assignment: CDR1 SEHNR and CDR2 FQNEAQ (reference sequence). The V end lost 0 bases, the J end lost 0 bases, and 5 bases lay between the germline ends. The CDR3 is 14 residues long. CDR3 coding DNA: TGTGCCAGCAGCTTAGCGGGGTACCAAGAGACCCAGTACTTC. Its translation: CASSLAGYQETQYF.

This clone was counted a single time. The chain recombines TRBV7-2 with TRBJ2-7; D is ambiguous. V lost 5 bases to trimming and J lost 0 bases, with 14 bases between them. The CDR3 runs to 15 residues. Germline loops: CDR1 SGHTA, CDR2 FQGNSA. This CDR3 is CASSPNYLASYEQYV. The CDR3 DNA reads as TGTGCCAGCAGCCCTAATTACCTTGCCTCCTACGAGCAGTACGTC.

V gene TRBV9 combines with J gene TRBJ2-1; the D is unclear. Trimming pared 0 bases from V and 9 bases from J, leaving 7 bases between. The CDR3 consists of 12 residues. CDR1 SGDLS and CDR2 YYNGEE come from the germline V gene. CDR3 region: CASSVVVSEQFF. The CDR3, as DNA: TGTGCCAGCAGCGTAGTGGTCTCTGAGCAGTTCTTC.

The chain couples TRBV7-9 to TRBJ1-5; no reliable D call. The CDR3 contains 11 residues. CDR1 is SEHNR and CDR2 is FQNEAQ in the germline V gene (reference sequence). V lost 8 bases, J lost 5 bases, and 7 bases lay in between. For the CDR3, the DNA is TGTGCCAGCGGTCGGGATCAGCCCCAGCATTTT. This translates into CASGRDQPQHF.

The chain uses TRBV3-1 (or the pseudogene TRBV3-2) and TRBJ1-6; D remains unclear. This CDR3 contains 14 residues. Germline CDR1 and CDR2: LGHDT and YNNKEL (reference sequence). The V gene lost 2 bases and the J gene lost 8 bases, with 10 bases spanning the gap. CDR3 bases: TGTGCCAGCAGCCAATTAGGCGGAGATTCACCCCTCCACTTT. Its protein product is CASSQLGGDSPLHF.

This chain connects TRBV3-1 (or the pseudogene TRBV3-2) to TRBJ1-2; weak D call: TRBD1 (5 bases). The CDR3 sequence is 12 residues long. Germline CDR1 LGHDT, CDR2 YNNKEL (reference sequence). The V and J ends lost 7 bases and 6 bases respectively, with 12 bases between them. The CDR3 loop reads CASMDTNNGYTF. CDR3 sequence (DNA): TGTGCCAGCATGGACACAAACAATGGCTACACCTTC.

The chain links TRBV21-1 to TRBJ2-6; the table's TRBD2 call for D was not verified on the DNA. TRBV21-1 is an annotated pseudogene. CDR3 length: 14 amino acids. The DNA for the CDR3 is TGTGCCAGCATCGTTAAGCCAGGGGCCAACGTCCTGACTTTC. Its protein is CASIVKPGANVLTF.

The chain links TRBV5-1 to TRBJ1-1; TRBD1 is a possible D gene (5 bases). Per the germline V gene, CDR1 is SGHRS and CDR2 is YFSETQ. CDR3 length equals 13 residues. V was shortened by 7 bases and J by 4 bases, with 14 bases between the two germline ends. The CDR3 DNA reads TGCGCCAGCGGGGTTGGGGGGAGCACTGAAGCTTTCTTT. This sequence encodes CASGVGGSTEAFF.

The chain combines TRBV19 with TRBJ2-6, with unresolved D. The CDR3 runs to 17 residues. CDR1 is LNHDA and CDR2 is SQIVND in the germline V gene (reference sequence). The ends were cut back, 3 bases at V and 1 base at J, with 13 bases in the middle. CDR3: CASSIWWNHSGANVLTF. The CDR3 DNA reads TGTGCCAGTAGTATCTGGTGGAACCATTCTGGGGCCAACGTCCTGACTTTC.

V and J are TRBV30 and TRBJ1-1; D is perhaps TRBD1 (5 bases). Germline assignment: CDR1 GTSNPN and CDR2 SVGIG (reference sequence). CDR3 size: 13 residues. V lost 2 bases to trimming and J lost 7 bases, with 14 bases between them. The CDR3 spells CAWSIGAGVEAFF. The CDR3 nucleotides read TGTGCCTGGAGTATCGGGGCTGGGGTTGAAGCTTTCTTT.

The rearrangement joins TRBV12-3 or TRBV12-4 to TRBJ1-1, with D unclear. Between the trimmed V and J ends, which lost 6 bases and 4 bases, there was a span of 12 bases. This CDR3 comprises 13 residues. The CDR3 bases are TGTGCCAGCAGCGGAAACGGTGGCACTGAAGCTTTCTTT. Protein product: CASSGNGGTEAFF.

Here the CDR3 reads CASSSTDPGYGYTF. The CDR3 nucleotides are TGTGCCAGCAGCTCGACGGATCCCGGGTACGGCTACACCTTC. The chain employs TRBV5-4 and TRBJ1-2; no definite D call. From germline, CDR1 is SGHNT and CDR2 YYREEE (reference sequence). V was shortened by 3 bases and J by 8 bases, with 17 bases between the two germline ends. The CDR3 covers 14 residues. Full variable domain (missing parts from reference TRBV5-4 and TRBJ1-2): ETGVTQSPTHLIKTRGQQVTLRCSSQSGHNTVSWYQQALGQGPQFIFQYYREEENGRGNFPPRFSGLQFPNYSSELNVNALELDDSALYLCASSSTDPGYGYTFGSGTRLTVV.

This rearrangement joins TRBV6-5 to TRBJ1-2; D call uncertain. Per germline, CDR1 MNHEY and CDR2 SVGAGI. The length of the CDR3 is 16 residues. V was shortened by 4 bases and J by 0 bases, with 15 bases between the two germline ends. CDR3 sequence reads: CASSSPSGGSNYGYTF. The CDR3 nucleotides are TGTGCCAGCAGTTCCCCTTCGGGAGGATCTAACTATGGCTACACCTTC.

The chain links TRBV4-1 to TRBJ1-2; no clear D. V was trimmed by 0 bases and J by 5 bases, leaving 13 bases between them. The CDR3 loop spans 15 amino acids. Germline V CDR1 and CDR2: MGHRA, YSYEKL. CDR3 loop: CASSQEDRQGYGYTF. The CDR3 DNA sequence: TGCGCCAGCAGCCAAGAGGACCGACAAGGATATGGCTACACCTTC.

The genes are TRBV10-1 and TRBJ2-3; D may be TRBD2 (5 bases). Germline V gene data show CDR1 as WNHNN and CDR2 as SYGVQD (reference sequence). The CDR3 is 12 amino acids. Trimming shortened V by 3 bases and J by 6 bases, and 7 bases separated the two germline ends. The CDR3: CASSDPGDTQYF. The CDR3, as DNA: TGCGCCAGCAGTGACCCGGGGGATACGCAGTATTTT.

In DNA, the CDR3 is TGTGCTAGTCGGGCTAGCGGGAGACACAATGAGCAGTTCTTC. Its translation is CASRASGRHNEQFF. The rearrangement joins TRBV12-5 to TRBJ2-1, with 10 bases aligning to TRBD2. In germline, CDR1 is LGHNT, CDR2 FRNRAP. The CDR3 is 14 residues long. With V trimmed by 8 bases and J by 5 bases, 6 bases remained unmatched.

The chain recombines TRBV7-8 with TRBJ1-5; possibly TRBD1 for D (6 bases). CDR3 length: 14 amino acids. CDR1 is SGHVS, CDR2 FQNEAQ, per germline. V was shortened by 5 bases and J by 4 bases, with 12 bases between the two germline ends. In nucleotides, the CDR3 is TGTGCCAGCAGCGCCGGGACATGGAATCAGCCCCAGCATTTT. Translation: CASSAGTWNQPQHF.

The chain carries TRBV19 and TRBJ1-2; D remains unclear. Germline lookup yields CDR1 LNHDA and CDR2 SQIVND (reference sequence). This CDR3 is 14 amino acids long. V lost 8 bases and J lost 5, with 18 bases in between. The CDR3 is CASHPGRRRYGYTF. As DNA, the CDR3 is TGTGCCAGTCACCCAGGACGGCGGAGGTATGGCTACACCTTC.

CDR3 coding DNA: TGTGCCAGCAGGCCCCGGACATTCTGCACTAACTATGGCTACACCTTC. As protein: CASRPRTFCTNYGYTF. The chain carries TRBV21-1 and TRBJ1-2; the table's D call, TRBD1, has no DNA check behind it. TRBV21-1 is reported as a pseudogene. This CDR3 contains 16 residues.

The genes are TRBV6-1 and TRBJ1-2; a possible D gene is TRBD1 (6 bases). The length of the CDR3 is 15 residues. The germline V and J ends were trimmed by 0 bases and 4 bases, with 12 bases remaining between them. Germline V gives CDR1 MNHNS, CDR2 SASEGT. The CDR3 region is CASSEALGQSYGYTF. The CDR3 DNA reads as TGTGCCAGCAGTGAAGCGCTAGGACAGTCCTATGGCTACACCTTC.

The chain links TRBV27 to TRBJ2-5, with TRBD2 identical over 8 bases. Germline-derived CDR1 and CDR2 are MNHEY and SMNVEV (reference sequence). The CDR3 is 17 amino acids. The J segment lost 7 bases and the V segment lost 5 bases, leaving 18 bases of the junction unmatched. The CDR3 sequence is CASSPGGGGPPIGTQYF. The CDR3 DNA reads TGTGCCAGCAGTCCCGGTGGCGGGGGGCCCCCCATAGGGACCCAGTACTTC.

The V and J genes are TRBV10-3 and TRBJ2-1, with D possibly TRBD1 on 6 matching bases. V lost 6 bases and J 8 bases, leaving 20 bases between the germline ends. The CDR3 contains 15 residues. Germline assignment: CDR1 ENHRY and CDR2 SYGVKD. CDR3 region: CAIRGDRSRGDEQFF. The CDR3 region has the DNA TGTGCCATCAGAGGAGACAGGTCTCGTGGCGATGAGCAGTTCTTC.

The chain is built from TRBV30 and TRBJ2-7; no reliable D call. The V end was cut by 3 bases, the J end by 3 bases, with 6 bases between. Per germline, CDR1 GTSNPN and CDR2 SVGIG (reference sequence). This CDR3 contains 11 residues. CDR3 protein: CAWSNRYEQYF. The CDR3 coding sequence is TGTGCCTGGAGCAATCGCTACGAGCAGTACTTC.